Described below is a single TCR beta chain sequence and its context. The target antigen is unknown. The identical CDR3 is also encoded by other nucleotide sequences in the sample. The sample is drawn from a study of shared clonotypes between healthy human individuals. The study's findings and limits: Few donors restricted represented genetic and exposure-history diversity.

Generated by immunoSEQ multiplex PCR, the TCRdb table keeps only in-frame clones and is missing some. The sample contains about 530,000 clones, about 79% of which appear only once. The study drew all its donors from Caucasian adults living in Nashville, Tennessee. V dropped 1 base and J dropped 7 bases, with 11 bases sitting between them. Germline V gives CDR1 SGHDN, CDR2 FVKESK. The CDR3 is 13 residues long. The sequence derives from a woman aged 35 to 49 in good health. Some clones in this sample may be carry-over from other donors' samples. The sample comprised PBMCs. The chain combines TRBV14 with TRBJ2-7; perhaps D is TRBD1 or TRBD2 (6 bases each). CDR3 loop: CASSQGGGREQYF. The CDR3 DNA reads TGTGCCAGCAGCCAAGGAGGGGGGCGGGAGCAGTACTTC.